This T cell receptor (beta chain) was identified during a study of long-term antiretroviral therapy in people with HIV. HIV-positive participants were all treated in the United States. At survey level, the immunoSEQ assay was run in its v3.0 version. Libraries were prepared by immunoSEQ multiplex PCR; TCRdb keeps only in-frame clonotypes and omits some of them. This table has some 17,000 clones, approximately 79% appearing once. In the case of this clone: The target antigen is unknown.

Findings and limits, study-wide: Dominant in the repertoire at all time points were clones expanded before ART. The study found narrower CDR3 length ranges in HIV repertoires than in controls.

The clonotype was recovered from a man aged 18 to 29 with HIV. Sequenced here: unsorted PBMCs, sampled 0.1 years after starting antiretroviral therapy.

As DNA, the CDR3 is TGTGCCAGCAGTCCCCAAAACTCTCCCGGGGAGCTGTTTTTT. Its protein is CASSPQNSPGELFF. The gene calls are TRBV7-8 and TRBJ2-2; D uncertain. Per germline, CDR1 SGHVS and CDR2 FQNEAQ. V lost 6 bases, J lost 6 bases, and 14 bases lay in between. This CDR3 is 14 amino acids long.